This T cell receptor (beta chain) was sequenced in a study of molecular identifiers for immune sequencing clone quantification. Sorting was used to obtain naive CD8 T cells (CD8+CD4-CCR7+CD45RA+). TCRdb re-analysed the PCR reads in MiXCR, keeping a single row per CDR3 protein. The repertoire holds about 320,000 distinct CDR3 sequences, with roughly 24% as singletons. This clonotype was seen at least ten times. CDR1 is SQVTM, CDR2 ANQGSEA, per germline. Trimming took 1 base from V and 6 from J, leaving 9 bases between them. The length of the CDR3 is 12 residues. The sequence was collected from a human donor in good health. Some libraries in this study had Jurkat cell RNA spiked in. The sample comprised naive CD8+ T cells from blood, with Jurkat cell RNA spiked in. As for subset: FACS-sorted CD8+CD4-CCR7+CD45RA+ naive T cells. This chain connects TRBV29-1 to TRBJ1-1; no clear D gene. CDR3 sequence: CSVEGRGPEAFF. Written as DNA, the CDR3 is TGCAGCGTTGAAGGCAGAGGGCCTGAAGCTTTCTTT.